Listed below are T cell receptor beta chains from one sample, sequenced in a study of vaccination and CD4 T cells after COVID-19. No antigen has been assigned to these receptors. TCRdb fed the PCR reads into MiXCR, producing one record per CDR3 protein. The data show roughly 16,000 distinct CDR3 sequences, with roughly 63% seen just once and around 13% held by the top ten. Sequenced input: CD4+ T cells from blood, cultured in vitro. These receptors originate from a human donor who had recovered from COVID-19. Each CDR3 is given with its conserved first and last residue. D genes are given only for firm matches. Not every row has a clone size; where given, it reads once, few, many or a size class.

V gene	D gene	J gene	clone size	CDR3 DNA	CDR3 protein
TRBV5-1	TRBD2	TRBJ2-7	few	TGCGCCAGCAGCTTGGTGCCAGCACTAGCGGGAGCAGTATCCGAGCAGTACTTC	CASSLVPALAGAVSEQYF
TRBV6-1	NA	TRBJ2-7	NA	TGTGCCAGCATTCGGCCCGGAGCAGATTTGGAGCAGTACTTC	CASIRPGADLEQYF
TRBV9	TRBD1	TRBJ1-1	NA	TGTGCCAGCAGAAAGGGACAGGGGAACACTGAAGCTTTCTTT	CASRKGQGNTEAFF
TRBV5-4	TRBD1	TRBJ2-7	NA	TGTGCCAGCAGTGCCGGGACAGGGGCCTACGAGCAGTACTTC	CASSAGTGAYEQYF
TRBV6-5	NA	TRBJ1-5	NA	TGTGCCAGCAGTTACGACTTAAGCAATCAGCCCCAGCATTTT	CASSYDLSNQPQHF
TRBV6-2/TRBV6-3	NA	TRBJ2-2	NA	TGTGCCAGCAGTTACGCGCTGCGGGTCGGACGGGTGAACACCGGGGAGCTGTTTTTT	CASSYALRVGRVNTGELFF
TRBV27	TRBD1	TRBJ1-5	NA	TGTGCCAGCAGTTTACCGACAGGGGATAGCAATCAGCCCCAGCATTTT	CASSLPTGDSNQPQHF
TRBV28	NA	TRBJ1-5	medium-sized	TGTGCCAGCAGTTTACGGGGGACCAATCAGCCCCAGCATTTT	CASSLRGTNQPQHF
TRBV11-2	TRBD2	TRBJ2-3	NA	TGTGCCAGCAGCAGACGCCGGACTAGCGGGGGCACAGATACGCAGTATTTT	CASSRRRTSGGTDTQYF
TRBV5-4	NA	TRBJ2-7	NA	TGTGCCAGCAGCTTGGACAGGGTCGGAGAGCAGTACTTC	CASSLDRVGEQYF
TRBV5-6	NA	TRBJ1-3	NA	TGTGCCAGCAGCCGACGAGGACCTGGAAACACCATATATTTT	CASSRRGPGNTIYF
TRBV20-1	TRBD1	TRBJ1-3	few	TGCAGTGCTGACCGGGACAGGGGAAACACCATATATTTT	CSADRDRGNTIYF